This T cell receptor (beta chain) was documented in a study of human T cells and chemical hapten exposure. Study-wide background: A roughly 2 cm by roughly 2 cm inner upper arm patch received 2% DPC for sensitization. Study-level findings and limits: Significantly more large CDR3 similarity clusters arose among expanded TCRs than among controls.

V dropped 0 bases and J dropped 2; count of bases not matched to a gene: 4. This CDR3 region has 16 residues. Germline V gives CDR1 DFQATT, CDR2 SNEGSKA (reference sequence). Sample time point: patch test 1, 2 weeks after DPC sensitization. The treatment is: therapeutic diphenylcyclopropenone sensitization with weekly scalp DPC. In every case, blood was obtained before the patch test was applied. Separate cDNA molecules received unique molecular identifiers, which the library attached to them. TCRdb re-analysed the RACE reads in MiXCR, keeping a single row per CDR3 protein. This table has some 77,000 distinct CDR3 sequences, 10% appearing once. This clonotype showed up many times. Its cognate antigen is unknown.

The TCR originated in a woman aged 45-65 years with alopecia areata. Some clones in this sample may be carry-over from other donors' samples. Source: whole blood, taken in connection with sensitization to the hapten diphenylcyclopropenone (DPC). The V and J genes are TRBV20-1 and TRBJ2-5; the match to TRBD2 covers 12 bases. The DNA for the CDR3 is TGCAGTGCTAGAGATGGGACTAGCGGGTTTCAAGAGACCCAGTACTTC. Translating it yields CSARDGTSGFQETQYF.